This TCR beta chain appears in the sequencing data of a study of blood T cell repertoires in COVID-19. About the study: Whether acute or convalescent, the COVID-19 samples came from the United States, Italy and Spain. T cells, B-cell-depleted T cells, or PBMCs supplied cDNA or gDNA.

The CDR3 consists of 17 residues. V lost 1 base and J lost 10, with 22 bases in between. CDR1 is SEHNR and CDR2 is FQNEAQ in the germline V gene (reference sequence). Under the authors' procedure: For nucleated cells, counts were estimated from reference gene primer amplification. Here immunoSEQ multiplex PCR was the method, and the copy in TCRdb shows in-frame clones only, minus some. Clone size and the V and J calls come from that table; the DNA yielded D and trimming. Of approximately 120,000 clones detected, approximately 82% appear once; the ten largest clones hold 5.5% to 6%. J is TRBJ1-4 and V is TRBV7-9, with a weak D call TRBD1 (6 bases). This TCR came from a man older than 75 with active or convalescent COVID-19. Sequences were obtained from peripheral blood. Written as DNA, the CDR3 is TGTGCCAGCAGCTTAGGTGAACCTGGGCAGGGGCGTCGAAAACTGTTTTTT. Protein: CASSLGEPGQGRRKLFF.